The rows below give T cell receptor beta chains drawn from one sample of a study of T cells in Graves' hyperthyroidism and ophthalmopathy. TCRdb re-called the multiplex PCR reads with MiXCR, one entry per CDR3 protein. Here the sample spans 250,000 to 300,000 distinct CDR3 sequences, less than 15% being singletons. Sequenced material: blood. These receptors originate from a woman between 25 and 40 years old with Graves' hyperthyroidism that later progressed to Graves' ophthalmopathy. Both conserved end residues are part of each CDR3. The D gene is left open where the match is weak. Clone sizes are given selectively: once, few, many, or a class where the clone is expanded.

V	D	length	size	J	CDR3	DNA
TRBV28	TRBD2	13	.	TRBJ2-2	CASTSGGTGELFF	TGTGCCAGCACCTCGGGGGGTACTGGGGAGCTGTTTTTT
TRBV19	.	10	many	TRBJ1-1	CASQDTEAFF	TGTGCCAGCCAGGACACTGAAGCTTTCTTT
TRBV19	.	13	.	TRBJ2-2	CASSIISGGELFF	TGTGCCAGTAGTATAATCAGTGGCGGGGAGCTGTTTTTT
TRBV14	.	15	many	TRBJ2-3	CASSPRFDFPDTQYF	TGTGCCAGCAGCCCAAGATTTGACTTTCCGGATACGCAGTATTTT
TRBV7-2	TRBD1	18	many	TRBJ1-2	CASSLALFTGGGHYGYTF	TGTGCCAGCAGCTTAGCGTTGTTTACAGGGGGTGGTCACTATGGCTACACCTTC
TRBV2	TRBD2	15	many	TRBJ2-7	CASSEELAGAYEQYF	TGTGCCAGCAGTGAAGAACTAGCGGGGGCCTACGAGCAGTACTTC
TRBV5-1	.	13	many	TRBJ1-1	CASGETVNTEAFF	TGCGCCAGCGGGGAAACAGTGAACACTGAAGCTTTCTTT
TRBV6-1	TRBD2	18	many	TRBJ2-3	CASSEALASGGYTDTQYF	TGTGCCAGCAGTGAAGCGCTAGCTAGCGGGGGATACACAGATACGCAGTATTTT
TRBV24-1	TRBD2	18	.	TRBJ2-1	CATSEDKVAGGHYNEQFF	TGTGCCACCAGTGAGGATAAGGTAGCGGGAGGGCACTACAATGAGCAGTTCTTC
TRBV13	.	14	many	TRBJ2-3	CASSPGRTTDTQYF	TGTGCCAGCAGCCCAGGACGGACCACAGATACGCAGTATTTT
TRBV27	TRBD1	14	.	TRBJ2-7	CASSLATGQYEQYF	TGTGCCAGCAGTTTAGCGACAGGGCAATACGAGCAGTACTTC
TRBV28	.	12	many	TRBJ1-5	CASRLSNQPQHF	TGTGCCAGCAGACTGAGCAATCAGCCCCAGCATTTT
TRBV27	.	13	.	TRBJ1-1	CATVGGVATEAFF	TGTGCCACTGTCGGGGGGGTGGCAACTGAAGCTTTCTTT
TRBV6-1	.	15	many	TRBJ2-3	CASSYDIVGTDTQYF	TGTGCCAGCAGTTATGACATTGTCGGCACAGATACGCAGTATTTT
TRBV27	.	14	many	TRBJ2-1	CASSLSRWNNEQFF	TGTGCCAGCAGTTTATCCCGCTGGAACAATGAGCAGTTCTTC
TRBV3-1	TRBD1	15	few	TRBJ2-5	CASSLTGTGEETQYF	TGTGCCAGCAGCCTCACCGGGACAGGGGAAGAGACCCAGTACTTC
TRBV12-3/TRBV12-4	TRBD2	12	.	TRBJ2-1	CASSLIGGRVFF	TGTGCCAGCAGTTTAATAGGCGGGAGGGTGTTCTTC
TRBV5-1	.	11	medium-sized	TRBJ2-1	CASSLDGWQFF	TGCGCCAGCAGCTTGGATGGGTGGCAGTTCTTC
TRBV7-2	.	13	many	TRBJ2-7	CASEGSSSYEQYF	TGTGCCAGCGAGGGGTCGAGCTCCTACGAGCAGTACTTC
TRBV3-1	.	13	many	TRBJ2-7	CASSHQQGNEQYF	TGTGCCAGCAGCCACCAACAGGGTAACGAGCAGTACTTC
TRBV7-2	TRBD1	15	many	TRBJ2-7	CASSLGDRGYYEQYF	TGTGCCAGCAGCCTAGGGGACAGGGGATACTACGAGCAGTACTTC
TRBV12-3/TRBV12-4	TRBD1	13	many	TRBJ2-3	CASSLTGVDTQYF	TGTGCCAGCAGTTTGACAGGGGTAGATACGCAGTATTTT